This T cell receptor beta chain originates from a study of a mutant IDH1 vaccine in newly diagnosed glioma. Turning to the study itself: Beforehand, treatment had been radiotherapy, temozolomide, or both; the majority received both.

This CDR3 is built from 16 residues. Germline CDR1 ENHRY, CDR2 SYGVKD. Trimming removed 4 bases at V and 0 bases at J, with 15 bases between. Time point here: baseline, week 1 (first vaccination visit). Treatment specified: pre-vaccination baseline after standard-of-care therapy. Each tumor in the donors was a new WHO grade 3 or 4 astrocytoma, IDH1-mutant and ATRX-lost. Produced via immunoSEQ multiplex PCR; TCRdb's table is partial and in-frame only. The table has tens of thousands of clones, 60% to 85% seen once; the top ten hold less than 2%. Sequences were derived from PBMCs, sampled from a glioma patient treated with radiotherapy, temozolomide or both. The rearrangement joins TRBV10-3 to TRBJ1-1; TRBD1 is a possible D gene (5 bases). This receptor was identified in a woman aged 40 to 50 with glioma. Written as DNA, the CDR3 is TGTGCCATCAGTGCCTCGTGGACATGGGTGAACACTGAAGCTTTCTTT. This encodes CAISASWTWVNTEAFF.